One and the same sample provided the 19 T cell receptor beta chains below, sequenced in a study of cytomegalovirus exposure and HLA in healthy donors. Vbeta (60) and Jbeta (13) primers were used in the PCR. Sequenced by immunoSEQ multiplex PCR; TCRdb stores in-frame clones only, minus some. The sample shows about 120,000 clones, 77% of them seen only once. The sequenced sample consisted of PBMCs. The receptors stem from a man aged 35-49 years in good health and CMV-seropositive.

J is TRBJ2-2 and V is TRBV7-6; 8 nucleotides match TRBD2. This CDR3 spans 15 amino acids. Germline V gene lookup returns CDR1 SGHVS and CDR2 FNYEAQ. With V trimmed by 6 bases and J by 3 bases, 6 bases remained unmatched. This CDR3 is CASRPAGEDTGELFF. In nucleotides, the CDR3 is TGTGCCAGCAGGCCAGCGGGAGAGGACACCGGGGAGCTGTTTTTT.

The CDR3 DNA is TGTGCCAGTAGGGACAGGGGTGCGAACTATGGCTACACCTTC. It translates to CASRDRGANYGYTF. V is TRBV19 and J is TRBJ1-2, with 9 bases aligning to TRBD1. With V trimmed by 6 bases and J by 2 bases, 4 bases remained unmatched. Germline CDR1 is LNHDA and CDR2 is SQIVND (reference sequence). The CDR3 is made up of 14 amino acids. The full variable domain, rest sourced from reference TRBV19 and TRBJ1-2, is DGGITQSPKYLFRKEGQNVTLSCEQNLNHDAMYWYRQDPGQGLRLIYYSQIVNDFQKGDIAEGYSVSREKKESFPLTVTSAQKNPTAFYLCASRDRGANYGYTFGSGTRLTVV.

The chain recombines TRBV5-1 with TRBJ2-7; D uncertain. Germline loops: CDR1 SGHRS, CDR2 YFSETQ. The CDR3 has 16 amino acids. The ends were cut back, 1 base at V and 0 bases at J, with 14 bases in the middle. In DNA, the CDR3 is TGCGCCAGCAGCTTGCTAACAGCCGATTCCTCCTACGAGCAGTACTTC. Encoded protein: CASSLLTADSSYEQYF.

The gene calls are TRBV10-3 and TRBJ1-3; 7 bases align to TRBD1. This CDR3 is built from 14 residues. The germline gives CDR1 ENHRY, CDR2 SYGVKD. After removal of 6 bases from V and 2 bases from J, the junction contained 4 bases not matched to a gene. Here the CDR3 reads CAIRKGTAGNTIYF. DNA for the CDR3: TGTGCCATCAGGAAAGGGACAGCTGGAAACACCATATATTTT.

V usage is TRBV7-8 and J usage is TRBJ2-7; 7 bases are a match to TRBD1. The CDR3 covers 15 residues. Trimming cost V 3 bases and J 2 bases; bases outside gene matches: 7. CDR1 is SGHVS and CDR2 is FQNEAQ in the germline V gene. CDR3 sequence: CASSFSRDSPYEQYF. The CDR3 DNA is TGTGCCAGCAGCTTTTCCCGGGACAGTCCCTACGAGCAGTACTTC. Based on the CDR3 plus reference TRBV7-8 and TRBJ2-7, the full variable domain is GAGVSQSPRYKVAKRGQDVALRCDPISGHVSLFWYQQALGQGPEFLTYFQNEAQLDKSGLPSDRFFAERPEGSVSTLKIQRTQQEDSAVYLCASSFSRDSPYEQYFGPGTRLTVT.

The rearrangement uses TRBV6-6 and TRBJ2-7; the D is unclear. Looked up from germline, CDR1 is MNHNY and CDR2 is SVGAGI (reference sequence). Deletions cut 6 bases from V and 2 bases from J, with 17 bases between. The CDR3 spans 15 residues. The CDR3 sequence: CASSPARLGPYEQYF. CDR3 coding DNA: TGTGCCAGCAGCCCCGCCCGGTTGGGCCCCTACGAGCAGTACTTC.

The CDR3 region has the DNA TGTGCCAGCAGCCTGAACCCTGACAGGGCGGACTATGGCTACACCTTC. Its protein product is CASSLNPDRADYGYTF. The chain carries TRBV5-6 and TRBJ1-2, with 7 bases aligning to TRBD1. Per germline, CDR1 SGHDT and CDR2 YYEEEE. The V and J ends lost 4 bases and 3 bases, in that order; junction bases with no gene match: 12. The length of the CDR3 is 16 residues.

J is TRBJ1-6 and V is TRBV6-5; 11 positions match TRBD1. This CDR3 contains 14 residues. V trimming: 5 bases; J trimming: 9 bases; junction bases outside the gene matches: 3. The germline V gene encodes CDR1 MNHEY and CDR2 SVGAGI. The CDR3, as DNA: TGTGCCAGCAGTGAAGGACAGGGGGCTTCACCCCTCCACTTT. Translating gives CASSEGQGASPLHF.

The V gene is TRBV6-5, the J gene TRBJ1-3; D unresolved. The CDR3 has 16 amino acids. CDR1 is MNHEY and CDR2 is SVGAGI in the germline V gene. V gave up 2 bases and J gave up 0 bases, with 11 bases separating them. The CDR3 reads CASSYLRGYSGNTIYF. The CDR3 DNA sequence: TGTGCCAGCAGTTACCTTCGGGGTTACTCTGGAAACACCATATATTTT.

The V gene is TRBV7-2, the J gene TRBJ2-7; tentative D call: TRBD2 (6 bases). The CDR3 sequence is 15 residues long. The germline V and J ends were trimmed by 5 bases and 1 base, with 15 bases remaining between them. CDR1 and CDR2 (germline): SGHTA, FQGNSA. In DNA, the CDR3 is TGTGCCAGCAGCCCCAACGGGGCGGGGTCCTACGAGCAGTACTTC. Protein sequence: CASSPNGAGSYEQYF.

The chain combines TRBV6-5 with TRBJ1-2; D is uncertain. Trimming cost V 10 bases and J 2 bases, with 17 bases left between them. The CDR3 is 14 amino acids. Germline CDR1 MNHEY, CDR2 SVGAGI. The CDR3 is CATRSGGGNYGYTF. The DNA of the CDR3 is TGTGCCACCAGATCGGGCGGCGGGAACTATGGCTACACCTTC.

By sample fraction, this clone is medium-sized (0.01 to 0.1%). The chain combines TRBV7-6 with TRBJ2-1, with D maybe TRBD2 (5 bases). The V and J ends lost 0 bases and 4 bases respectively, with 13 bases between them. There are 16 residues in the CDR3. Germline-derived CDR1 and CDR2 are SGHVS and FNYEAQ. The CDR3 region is CASSLASARLYNEQFF. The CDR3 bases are TGTGCCAGCAGCTTAGCGTCAGCGCGACTATACAATGAGCAGTTCTTC.

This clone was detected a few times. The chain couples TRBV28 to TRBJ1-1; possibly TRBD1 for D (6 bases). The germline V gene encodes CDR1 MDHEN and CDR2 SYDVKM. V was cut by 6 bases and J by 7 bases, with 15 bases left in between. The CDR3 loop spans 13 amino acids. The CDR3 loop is CASSPIRGGEAFF. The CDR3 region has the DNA TGTGCCAGCAGCCCTATCAGAGGGGGTGAAGCTTTCTTT.

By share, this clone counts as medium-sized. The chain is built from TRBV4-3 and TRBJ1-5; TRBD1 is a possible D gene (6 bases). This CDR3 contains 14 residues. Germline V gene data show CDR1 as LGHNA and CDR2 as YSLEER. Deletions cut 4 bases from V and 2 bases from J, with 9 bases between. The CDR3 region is CASSPTGRNQPQHF. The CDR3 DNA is TGCGCCAGCAGCCCGACAGGACGCAATCAGCCCCAGCATTTT.

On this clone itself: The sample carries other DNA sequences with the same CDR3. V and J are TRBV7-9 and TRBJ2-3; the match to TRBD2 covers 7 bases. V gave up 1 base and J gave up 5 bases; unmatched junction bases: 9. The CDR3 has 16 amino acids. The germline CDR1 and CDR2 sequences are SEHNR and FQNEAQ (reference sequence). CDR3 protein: CASSLGELGRRDTQYF. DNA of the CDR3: TGTGCCAGCAGCTTAGGGGAACTCGGGAGGAGAGATACGCAGTATTTT.

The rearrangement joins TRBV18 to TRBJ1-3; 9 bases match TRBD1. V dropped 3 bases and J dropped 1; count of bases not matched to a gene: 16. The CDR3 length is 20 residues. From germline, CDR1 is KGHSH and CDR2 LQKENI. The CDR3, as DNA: TGTGCCAGCTCACCCCCAAAGACAGGGGGTAACCTGATTTCTGGAAACACCATATATTTT. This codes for CASSPPKTGGNLISGNTIYF.

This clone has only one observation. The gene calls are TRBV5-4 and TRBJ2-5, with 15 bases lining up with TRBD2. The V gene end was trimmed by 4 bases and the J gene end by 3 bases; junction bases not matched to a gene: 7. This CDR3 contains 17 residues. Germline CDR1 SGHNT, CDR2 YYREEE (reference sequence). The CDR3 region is CASSGRTSGGAKETQYF. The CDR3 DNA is TGTGCCAGCAGCGGACGGACTAGCGGGGGGGCAAAAGAGACCCAGTACTTC.

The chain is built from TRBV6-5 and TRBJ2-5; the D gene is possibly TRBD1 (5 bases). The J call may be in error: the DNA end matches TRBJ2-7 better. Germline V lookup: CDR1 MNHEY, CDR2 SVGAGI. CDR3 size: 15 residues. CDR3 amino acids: CASSYSFQGTYEQYF. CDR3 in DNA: TGTGCCAGCAGTTACTCGTTCCAGGGCACCTACGAGCAGTACTTC.

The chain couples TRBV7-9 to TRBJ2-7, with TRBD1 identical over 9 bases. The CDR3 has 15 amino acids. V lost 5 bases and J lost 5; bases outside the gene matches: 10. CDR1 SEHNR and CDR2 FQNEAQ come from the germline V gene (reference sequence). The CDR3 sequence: CASSTWDREVNEQYF. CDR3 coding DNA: TGTGCCAGCAGCACATGGGACAGGGAAGTCAACGAGCAGTACTTC.